Following are 7 T cell receptor beta chains from one sample sequenced in a study of T cell responses to AZD1222 COVID-19 vaccine. The data were produced by immunoSEQ multiplex PCR, yet TCRdb's version contains in-frame clones alone and is incomplete. Of tens of thousands of clones listed, roughly four fifths are singletons. Sequencing was performed on peripheral blood, taken 28 days after the second AZD1222 dose. These receptors came from an adult who received the AZD1222 COVID-19 vaccine.

V and J are TRBV29-1 and TRBJ2-3, with 10 bases that match TRBD2. The CDR3 length is 18 residues. Germline assignment: CDR1 SQVTM and CDR2 ANQGSEA. V trimming: 3 bases; J trimming: 0 bases; junction bases outside the gene matches: 12. CDR3 residues: CSVDSSGSLKDSTDTQYF. CDR3 nucleotides: TGCAGCGTTGATTCTAGCGGGAGTCTGAAGGATAGCACAGATACGCAGTATTTT.

The genes are TRBV5-8 and TRBJ2-2, with TRBD2 matching 12 bases. Looked up from germline, CDR1 is SGHTS and CDR2 is YDEGEE. The CDR3 runs 17 residues. Germline trimming cut 2 bases from V and 2 bases from J; bases unmatched to any gene: 4. The CDR3 nucleotides are TGTGCCAGCAGCTTAACCGGACTAGCGGGAAACACCGGGGAGCTGTTTTTT. It codes for CASSLTGLAGNTGELFF. Drawing the rest from reference TRBV5-8 and TRBJ2-2, the complete variable domain is EAGVTQSPTHLIKTRGQQATLRCSPISGHTSVYWYQQALGLGLQFLLWYDEGEERNRGNFPPRFSGRQFPNYSSELNVNALELEDSALYLCASSLTGLAGNTGELFFGEGSRLTVL.

The CDR3 region is CSVWTGDGYTF. CDR3 bases: TGCAGCGTTTGGACAGGGGATGGCTACACCTTC. The V and J genes are TRBV29-1 and TRBJ1-2, with 9 bases aligning to TRBD1. Germline V gene lookup returns CDR1 SQVTM and CDR2 ANQGSEA. The J segment lost 6 bases and the V segment lost 5 bases, leaving 1 base of the junction unmatched. This CDR3 is built from 11 residues.

The rearrangement joins TRBV15 to TRBJ2-1; no clear D. Trimming cost V 0 bases and J 4 bases, with 10 bases left between them. This CDR3 is 15 amino acids long. Germline CDR1 LNHNV, CDR2 YYDKDF (reference sequence). CDR3 sequence reads: CATSRDWARYNEQFF. Here the CDR3 DNA reads TGTGCCACCAGCAGAGATTGGGCTAGATACAATGAGCAGTTCTTC.

The V and J genes are TRBV28 and TRBJ2-1; 8 bases fit TRBD1. From germline, CDR1 is MDHEN and CDR2 SYDVKM. This CDR3 region has 11 residues. Unmatched junction bases numbered 4, after V lost 6 bases and J lost 12 bases. This CDR3 is CASRGQAMQFF. The CDR3 DNA sequence: TGTGCCAGCAGGGGACAGGCGATGCAGTTCTTC.

V usage is TRBV5-1 and J usage is TRBJ2-3, with TRBD2 identical over 8 bases. The CDR3 totals 16 residues. The V segment lost 0 bases and the J segment 4 bases; nucleotides outside the gene matches: 7. Per the germline V gene, CDR1 is SGHRS and CDR2 is YFSETQ. CDR3 protein: CASSLATGGQSDTQYF. The CDR3 coding sequence is TGCGCCAGCAGCTTGGCGACGGGAGGGCAATCAGATACGCAGTATTTT.

The chain is built from TRBV12-3 or TRBV12-4 and TRBJ2-7; TRBD2 matches 13 bases. The CDR3 covers 13 residues. The V and J ends lost 8 bases and 6 bases, in that order; junction bases with no gene match: 4. The CDR3 is CASGGLAGLEQYF. CDR3 bases: TGTGCCAGCGGGGGACTAGCGGGACTCGAGCAGTACTTC.